This is a list of T cell receptor beta chains from one sample in a study of shared clonotypes between healthy human individuals. TCRdb keeps only in-frame clones here, not all; method: immunoSEQ multiplex PCR. The sample contains a few hundred thousand clones, 74% of which appear only once. The sequenced material came from memory CD4+ T cells sorted from blood. These receptors originate from a man younger than 40 in good health. Each CDR3 is given with its conserved first and last residue. A D gene is named only where the DNA matches it firmly. Not every row has a clone size; where given, it reads once, few, many or a size class.

cdr3_length	d_call	v_call	clone_size	j_call	cdr3_nt	cdr3_aa
15	NA	TRBV2	many	TRBJ2-1	TGTGCCAGCAGTGGGTCCACTGGGTCCTACAATGAGCAGTTCTTC	CASSGSTGSYNEQFF
11	NA	TRBV18	once	TRBJ2-4	TGTGCCAGCTCACCAGGACAGAGTCAGTACTTC	CASSPGQSQYF
15	NA	TRBV9	few	TRBJ2-7	TGTGCCAGCAGCGTAGAGGCGGGAAATTATTACGAGCAGTACTTC	CASSVEAGNYYEQYF
15	NA	TRBV7-2	NA	TRBJ2-5	TGTGCCAGCAGCTTAGGAGGAACCGCCCTCAGGACCCAGTACTTC	CASSLGGTALRTQYF
18	TRBD2	TRBV14	NA	TRBJ2-1	TGTGCCAGCAGCCAAGGTGACTTCCGACTAGCGGGAGCCGGGGGGCAGTTCTTC	CASSQGDFRLAGAGGQFF
13	TRBD2	TRBV27	NA	TRBJ2-5	TGTGCCAGCCGGCGCGGGAGTTGGGAGACCCAGTACTTC	CASRRGSWETQYF
15	NA	TRBV9	NA	TRBJ2-3	TGTGCCAGCAGCGCCGAACTGGGGAACACAGATACGCAGTATTTT	CASSAELGNTDTQYF
16	NA	TRBV28	NA	TRBJ2-5	TGTGCCAGCAGTTTAATGTTGCAGGGAAAGAGGGAGACCCAGTACTTC	CASSLMLQGKRETQYF
15	NA	TRBV5-1	NA	TRBJ2-7	TGCGCCAGCAGCCGCGGGACAGCCTCAATCTACGAGCAGTACTTC	CASSRGTASIYEQYF
14	NA	TRBV9	NA	TRBJ1-2	TGTGCCAGCAGCCCGTTCGGACAGACCTATGGCTACACCTTC	CASSPFGQTYGYTF
15	NA	TRBV5-1	NA	TRBJ2-1	TGCGCCAGCAGCCAAGACCAAGCGCGGTACAATGAGCAGTTCTTC	CASSQDQARYNEQFF
15	TRBD1	TRBV5-1	NA	TRBJ2-7	TGCGCCAGCAGCTTGCTTGCGGCAGGGGGCTACGAGCAGTACTTC	CASSLLAAGGYEQYF
11	NA	TRBV20-1	NA	TRBJ2-1	TGCAGTGCTAGTCATGGCAATGAGCAGTTCTTC	CSASHGNEQFF
12	NA	TRBV6-6	once	TRBJ2-5	TGTGCCAGCGGAGGAGGGGAAGAGACCCAGTACTTC	CASGGGEETQYF
14	TRBD2	TRBV27	NA	TRBJ2-1	TGTGCCAGCAGATTGCGGGAGGGATACAATGAGCAGTTCTTC	CASRLREGYNEQFF
14	TRBD2	TRBV18	NA	TRBJ2-7	TGTGCCAGCTCACCCATAGCGGGAGAGAACGAGCAGTACTTC	CASSPIAGENEQYF
16	TRBD1	TRBV27	NA	TRBJ2-7	TGTGCCAGCAGTTCTCAACCAAGACAGGGGGCCTACGAGCAGTACTTC	CASSSQPRQGAYEQYF
14	NA	TRBV18	NA	TRBJ1-5	TGTGCCAGCTCACAGGGGGGGGCTGATCAGCCCCAGCATTTT	CASSQGGADQPQHF
16	TRBD1	TRBV9	NA	TRBJ2-5	TGTGCCAGCAGCGTAGGCCATGGGACAGGGGGTGAGACCCAGTACTTC	CASSVGHGTGGETQYF
12	NA	TRBV6-5	NA	TRBJ2-3	TGTGCCAGCATGGCTGACACAGATACGCAGTATTTT	CASMADTDTQYF
15	NA	TRBV6-5	NA	TRBJ1-5	TGTGCCAGCAGTTACTCGATAACGGGGAATCAGCCCCAGCATTTT	CASSYSITGNQPQHF